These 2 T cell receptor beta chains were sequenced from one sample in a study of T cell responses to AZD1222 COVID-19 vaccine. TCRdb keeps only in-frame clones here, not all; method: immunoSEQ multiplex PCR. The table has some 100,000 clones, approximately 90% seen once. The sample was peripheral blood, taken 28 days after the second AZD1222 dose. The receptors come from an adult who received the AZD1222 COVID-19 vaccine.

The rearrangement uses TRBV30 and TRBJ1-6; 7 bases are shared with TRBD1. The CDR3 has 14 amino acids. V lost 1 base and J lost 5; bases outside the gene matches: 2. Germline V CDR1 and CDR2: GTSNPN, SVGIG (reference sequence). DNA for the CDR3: TGTGCCTGGAGTGAGGGACAGCATAATTCACCCCTCCACTTT. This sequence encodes CAWSEGQHNSPLHF.

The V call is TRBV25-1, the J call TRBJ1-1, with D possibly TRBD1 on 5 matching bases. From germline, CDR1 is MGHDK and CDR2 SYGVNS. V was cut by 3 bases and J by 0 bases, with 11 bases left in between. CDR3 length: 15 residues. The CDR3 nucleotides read TGTGCCAGCAGTGATTCTGGGACGGTGAACACTGAAGCTTTCTTT. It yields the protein CASSDSGTVNTEAFF.